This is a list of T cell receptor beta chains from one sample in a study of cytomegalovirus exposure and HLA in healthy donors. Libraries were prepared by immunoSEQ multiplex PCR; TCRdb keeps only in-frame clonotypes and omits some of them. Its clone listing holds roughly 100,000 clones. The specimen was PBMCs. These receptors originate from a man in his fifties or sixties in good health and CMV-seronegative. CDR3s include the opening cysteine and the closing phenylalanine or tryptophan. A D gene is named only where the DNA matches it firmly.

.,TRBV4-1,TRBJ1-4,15,CASSLGPNLAEKLFF,TGCGCCAGCAGCCTCGGCCCCAATCTAGCCGAAAAACTGTTTTTT
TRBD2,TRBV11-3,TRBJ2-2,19,CASSFEPAGLAGAPGELFF,TGTGCCAGCAGCTTCGAACCCGCGGGACTAGCGGGAGCACCCGGGGAGCTGTTTTTT
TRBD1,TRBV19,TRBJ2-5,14,CASSTPEPGGTQYF,TGTGCCAGTAGTACCCCCGAACCAGGGGGGACCCAGTACTTC
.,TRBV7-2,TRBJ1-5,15,CASSVNNGIDQPQHF,TGTGCCAGCAGCGTGAACAACGGGATAGATCAGCCCCAGCATTTT
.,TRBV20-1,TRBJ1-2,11,CSASSDYGYTF,TGCAGTGCTAGTTCCGACTATGGCTACACCTTC
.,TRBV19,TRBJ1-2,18,CASSGARQNRVGSYGYTF,TGTGCCAGTAGTGGGGCGAGACAAAACAGGGTGGGGAGCTATGGCTACACCTTC
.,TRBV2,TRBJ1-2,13,CASSSSAYYGYTF,TGTGCCAGCAGTTCAAGCGCCTACTATGGCTACACCTTC
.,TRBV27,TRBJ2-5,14,CASSPRGLRETQYF,TGTGCCAGCAGCCCCAGGGGACTAAGGGAGACCCAGTACTTC
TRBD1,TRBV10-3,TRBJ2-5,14,CAITPGTGEETQYF,TGTGCCATCACCCCCGGGACAGGGGAAGAGACCCAGTACTTC
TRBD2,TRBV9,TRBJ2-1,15,CASSLSGGSYNEQFF,TGTGCCAGCAGCCTTAGCGGGGGTTCCTACAATGAGCAGTTCTTC
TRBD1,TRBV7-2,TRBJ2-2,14,CASSQGQGSWELFF,TGTGCCAGCAGCCAAGGACAGGGGAGCTGGGAGCTGTTTTTT
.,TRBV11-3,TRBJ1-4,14,CASSLGGVGEKLFF,TGTGCCAGCAGCTTAGGGGGCGTTGGTGAAAAACTGTTTTTT
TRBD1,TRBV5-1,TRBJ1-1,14,CASSYTGVETEAFF,TGCGCCAGCAGCTACACAGGGGTAGAGACTGAAGCTTTCTTT
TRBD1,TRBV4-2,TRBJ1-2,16,CASSHLTNDRGGGYTF,TGTGCCAGCAGCCATCTGACGAACGACAGGGGTGGAGGCTACACCTTC
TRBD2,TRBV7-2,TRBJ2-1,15,CASSLGLAGGGEQFF,TGTGCCAGCAGCTTAGGACTAGCGGGGGGAGGAGAGCAGTTCTTC
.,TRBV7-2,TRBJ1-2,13,CASSLAGGAGYTF,TGTGCCAGCAGCTTAGCTGGGGGGGCTGGCTACACCTTC
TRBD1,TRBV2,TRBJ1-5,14,CASSGQGGNQPQHF,TGTGCCAGCAGTGGACAGGGCGGGAATCAGCCCCAGCATTTT
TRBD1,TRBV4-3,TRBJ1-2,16,CASSPLGQGRLSGYTF,TGCGCCAGCAGCCCTCTAGGACAGGGAAGACTAAGTGGCTACACCTTC
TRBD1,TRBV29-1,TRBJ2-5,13,CSASDRAVETQYF,TGCAGCGCCTCCGACAGGGCGGTTGAGACCCAGTACTTC
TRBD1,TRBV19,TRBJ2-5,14,CASSPWTGGETQYF,TGTGCCAGTAGTCCATGGACAGGGGGAGAGACCCAGTACTTC
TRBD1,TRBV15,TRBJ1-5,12,CATSKNRGPRHF,TGTGCCACCAGCAAGAACAGGGGGCCCCGTCATTTT
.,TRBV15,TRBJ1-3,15,CATSRDRQGYNTIYF,TGTGCCACCAGCAGAGATCGCCAGGGTTATAACACCATATATTTT
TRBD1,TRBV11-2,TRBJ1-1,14,CASSPDRVGTEAFF,TGTGCCAGCAGCCCCGACAGGGTTGGCACTGAAGCTTTCTTT
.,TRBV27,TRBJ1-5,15,CASSLPPGYNQPQHF,TGTGCCAGCAGCCTCCCGCCCGGTTACAATCAGCCCCAGCATTTT
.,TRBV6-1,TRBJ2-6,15,CASSPTGSGANVLTF,TGTGCCAGCAGCCCAACAGGGTCTGGGGCCAACGTCCTGACTTTC
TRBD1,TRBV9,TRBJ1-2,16,CASSVTGQGAWYGYTF,TGTGCCAGCAGCGTAACGGGACAGGGGGCCTGGTATGGCTACACCTTC
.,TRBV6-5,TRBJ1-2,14,CASSYRPRDYGYTF,TGTGCCAGCAGTTACAGGCCACGGGACTATGGCTACACCTTC
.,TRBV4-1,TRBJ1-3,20,CASSQERARIVTVSGNTIYF,TGCGCCAGCAGCCAAGAGAGAGCGCGGATTGTGACAGTCTCTGGAAACACCATATATTTT